The 3 T cell receptor beta chains below were found in one sample sequenced in a study of identical twins. TCRdb reanalysed the 5' RACE reads using MiXCR and keeps one entry per CDR3 protein. The sample records about 240,000 distinct CDR3 sequences, about 10% being singletons. The sample consisted of memory T cells sorted from blood. The receptor set was obtained from a man aged 50-59 years in good health.

This chain joins TRBV7-2 and TRBJ2-7; TRBD2 matches at 7 bases. J gave up 5 bases and V 2 bases, and 6 bases lay outside the gene matches. The germline CDR1 and CDR2 sequences are SGHTA and FQGNSA. The CDR3 runs to 14 residues. The CDR3, as DNA: TGTGCCAGCAGCTTACGTTGGGGGGGAGACGAGCAGTACTTC. Its protein is CASSLRWGGDEQYF. The complete variable domain, with remaining parts taken from reference TRBV7-2 and TRBJ2-7, reads GAGVSQSPSNKVTEKGKDVELRCDPISGHTALYWYRQSLGQGLEFLIYFQGNSAPDKSGLPSDRFSAERTGGSVSTLTIQRTQQEDSAVYLCASSLRWGGDEQYFGPGTRLTVT.

The J gene is TRBJ2-3, the V gene TRBV18; maybe TRBD2 (6 bases). This CDR3 is 15 amino acids long. The ends were cut back, 5 bases at V and 6 bases at J, with 18 bases in the middle. Germline values: CDR1 KGHSH, CDR2 LQKENI. The CDR3 spells CASSSGLFGRDTQYF. Here the CDR3 DNA reads TGTGCCAGCTCATCGGGACTTTTTGGTAGGGATACGCAGTATTTT.

The chain has TRBV20-1 and TRBJ2-1, with 9 bases lining up with TRBD1. Looked up from germline, CDR1 is DFQATT and CDR2 is SNEGSKA (reference sequence). The V segment lost 5 bases and the J segment 1 base; nucleotides outside the gene matches: 9. The CDR3 runs 16 residues. The CDR3 is CSAPDRGGVSYNEQFF. The CDR3 coding sequence is TGCAGTGCTCCTGACAGGGGGGGTGTTTCCTACAATGAGCAGTTCTTC.